This T cell receptor (beta chain) appears in the sequencing data of a study of cytomegalovirus exposure and HLA in healthy donors. Concerning this clone: Its antigen is currently unknown.

Study results and caveats: Many donors shared some public TCRs, even though most TCR sequences were rare. As was reported, the HLA-A and HLA-B alleles of most subjects were accurately predicted from TCR beta sequences. The study labeled around 160 TCR beta chains cytomegalovirus-associated.

Vbeta (60) and Jbeta (13) primers were used in the PCR. TCRdb's table, derived via immunoSEQ multiplex PCR, lists solely in-frame clones and lacks some. The sample shows more than 95,000 clones, approximately 75% of them seen only once. Sequenced material: PBMCs. This clonotype was sampled from a man aged 45-60 years in good health and CMV-seropositive.

The CDR3 nucleotides are TGTGCCAGCAGAATGGAGAGCATCTACTATGGCTACACCTTC. This encodes CASRMESIYYGYTF. The chain has TRBV2 and TRBJ1-2; D unclear. The CDR3 length is 14 residues. Per germline, CDR1 SNHLY and CDR2 FYNNEI. V was pared by 6 bases and J by 3 bases, with 14 bases between.